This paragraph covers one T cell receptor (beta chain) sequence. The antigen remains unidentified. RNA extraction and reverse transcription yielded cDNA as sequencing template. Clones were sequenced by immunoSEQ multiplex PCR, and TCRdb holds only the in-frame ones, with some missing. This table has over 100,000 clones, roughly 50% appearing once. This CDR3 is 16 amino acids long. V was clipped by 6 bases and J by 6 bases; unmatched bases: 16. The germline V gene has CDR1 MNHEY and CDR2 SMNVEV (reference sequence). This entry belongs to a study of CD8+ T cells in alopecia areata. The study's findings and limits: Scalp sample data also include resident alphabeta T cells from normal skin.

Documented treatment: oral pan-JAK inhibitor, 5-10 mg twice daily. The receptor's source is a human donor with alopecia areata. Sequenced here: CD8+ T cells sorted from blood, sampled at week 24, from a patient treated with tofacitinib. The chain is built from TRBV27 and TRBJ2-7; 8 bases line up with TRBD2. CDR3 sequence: CASRPAVPGGAAEQYF. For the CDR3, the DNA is TGTGCCAGCAGGCCCGCCGTGCCGGGGGGGGCCGCCGAGCAGTACTTC.